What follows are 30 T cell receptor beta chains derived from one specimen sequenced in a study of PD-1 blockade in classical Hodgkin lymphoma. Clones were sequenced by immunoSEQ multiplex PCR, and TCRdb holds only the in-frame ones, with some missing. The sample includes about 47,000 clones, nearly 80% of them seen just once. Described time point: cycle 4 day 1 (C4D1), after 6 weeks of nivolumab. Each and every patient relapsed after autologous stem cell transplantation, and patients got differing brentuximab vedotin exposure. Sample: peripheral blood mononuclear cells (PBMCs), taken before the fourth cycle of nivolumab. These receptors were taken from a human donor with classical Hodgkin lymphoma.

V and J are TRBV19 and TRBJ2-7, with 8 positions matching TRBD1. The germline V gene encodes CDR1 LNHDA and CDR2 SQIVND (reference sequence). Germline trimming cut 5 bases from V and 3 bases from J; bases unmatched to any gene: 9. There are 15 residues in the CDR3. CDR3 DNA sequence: TGTGCCAGTAGTTCCCCGGACAGGGCGTACTACGAGCAGTACTTC. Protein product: CASSSPDRAYYEQYF.

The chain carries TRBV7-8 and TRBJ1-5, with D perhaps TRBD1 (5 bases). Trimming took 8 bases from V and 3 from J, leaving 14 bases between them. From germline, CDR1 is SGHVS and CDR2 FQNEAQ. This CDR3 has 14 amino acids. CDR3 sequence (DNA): TGTGCCAGCGCTTGGGACGCTCCCAATCAGCCCCAGCATTTT. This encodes CASAWDAPNQPQHF.

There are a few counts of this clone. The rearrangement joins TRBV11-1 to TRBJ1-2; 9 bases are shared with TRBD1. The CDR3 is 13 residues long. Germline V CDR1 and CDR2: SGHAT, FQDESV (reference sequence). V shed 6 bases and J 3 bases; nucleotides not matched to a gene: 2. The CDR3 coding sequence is TGTGCCAGCAGTCGGGACAGGGACTATGGCTACACCTTC. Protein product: CASSRDRDYGYTF.

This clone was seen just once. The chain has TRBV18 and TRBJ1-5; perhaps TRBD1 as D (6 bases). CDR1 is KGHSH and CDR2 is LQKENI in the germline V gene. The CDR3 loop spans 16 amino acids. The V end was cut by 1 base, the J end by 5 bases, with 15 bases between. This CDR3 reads CASSPRPTGIDQPQHF. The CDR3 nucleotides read TGTGCCAGCTCACCACGACCCACAGGGATCGATCAGCCCCAGCATTTT.

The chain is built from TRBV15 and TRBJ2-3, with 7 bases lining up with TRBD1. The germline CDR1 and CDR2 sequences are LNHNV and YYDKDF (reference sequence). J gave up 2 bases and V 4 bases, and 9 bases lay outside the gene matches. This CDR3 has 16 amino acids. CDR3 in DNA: TGTGCCACCAGCATAGGACAGGTTCTTCTCACAGATACGCAGTATTTT. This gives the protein CATSIGQVLLTDTQYF.

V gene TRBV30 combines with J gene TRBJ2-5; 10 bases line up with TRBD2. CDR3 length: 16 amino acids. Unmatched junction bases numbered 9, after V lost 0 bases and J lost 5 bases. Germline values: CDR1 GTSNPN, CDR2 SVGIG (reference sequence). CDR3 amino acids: CAWSVGLAGVRETQYF. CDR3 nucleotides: TGTGCCTGGAGTGTTGGGCTAGCGGGAGTACGGGAGACCCAGTACTTC.

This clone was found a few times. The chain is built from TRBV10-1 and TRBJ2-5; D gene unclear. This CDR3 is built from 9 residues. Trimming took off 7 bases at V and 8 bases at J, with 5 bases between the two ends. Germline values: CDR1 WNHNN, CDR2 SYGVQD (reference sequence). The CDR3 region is CASTKTQYF. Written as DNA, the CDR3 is TGCGCCAGCACCAAAACCCAGTACTTC.

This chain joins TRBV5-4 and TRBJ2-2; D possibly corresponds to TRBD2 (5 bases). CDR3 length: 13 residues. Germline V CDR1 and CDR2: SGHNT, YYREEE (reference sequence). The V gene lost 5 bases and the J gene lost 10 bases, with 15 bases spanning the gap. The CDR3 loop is CASRPPGSEELFF. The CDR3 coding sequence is TGTGCCAGCAGGCCACCGGGAAGCGAGGAGCTGTTTTTT.

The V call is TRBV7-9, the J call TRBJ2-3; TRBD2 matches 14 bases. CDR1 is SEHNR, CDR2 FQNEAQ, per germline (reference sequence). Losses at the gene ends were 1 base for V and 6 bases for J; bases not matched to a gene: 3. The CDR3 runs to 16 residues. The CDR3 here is CASSLEGTSGGDTQYF. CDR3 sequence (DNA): TGTGCCAGCAGCTTAGAAGGGACTAGCGGGGGTGATACGCAGTATTTT.

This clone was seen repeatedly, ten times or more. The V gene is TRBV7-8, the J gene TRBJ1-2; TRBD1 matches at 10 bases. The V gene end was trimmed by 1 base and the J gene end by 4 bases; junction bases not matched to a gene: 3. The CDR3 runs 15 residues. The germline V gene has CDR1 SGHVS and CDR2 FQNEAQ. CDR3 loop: CASSLGTGGSYGYTF. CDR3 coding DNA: TGTGCCAGCAGCTTAGGGACAGGGGGTTCCTATGGCTACACCTTC. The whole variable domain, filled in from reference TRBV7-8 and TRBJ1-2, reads GAGVSQSPRYKVAKRGQDVALRCDPISGHVSLFWYQQALGQGPEFLTYFQNEAQLDKSGLPSDRFFAERPEGSVSTLKIQRTQQEDSAVYLCASSLGTGGSYGYTFGSGTRLTVV.

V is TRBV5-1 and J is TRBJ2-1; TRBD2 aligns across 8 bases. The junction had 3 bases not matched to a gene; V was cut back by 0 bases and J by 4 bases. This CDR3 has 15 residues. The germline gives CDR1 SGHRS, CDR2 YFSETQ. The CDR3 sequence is CASSLDSGEYNEQFF. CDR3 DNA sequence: TGCGCCAGCAGCTTGGATAGCGGGGAATACAATGAGCAGTTCTTC.

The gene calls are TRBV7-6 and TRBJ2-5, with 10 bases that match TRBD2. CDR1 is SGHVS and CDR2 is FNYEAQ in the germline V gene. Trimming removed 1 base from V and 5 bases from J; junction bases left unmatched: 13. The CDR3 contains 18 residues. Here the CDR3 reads CASSLEASGGTLRETQYF. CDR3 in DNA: TGTGCCAGCAGCTTAGAGGCTAGCGGGGGTACCTTGAGGGAGACCCAGTACTTC. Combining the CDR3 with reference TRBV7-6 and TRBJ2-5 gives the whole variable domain GAGVSQSPRYKVTKRGQDVALRCDPISGHVSLYWYRQALGQGPEFLTYFNYEAQQDKSGLPNDRFSAERPEGSISTLTIQRTEQRDSAMYRCASSLEASGGTLRETQYFGPGTRLLVL.

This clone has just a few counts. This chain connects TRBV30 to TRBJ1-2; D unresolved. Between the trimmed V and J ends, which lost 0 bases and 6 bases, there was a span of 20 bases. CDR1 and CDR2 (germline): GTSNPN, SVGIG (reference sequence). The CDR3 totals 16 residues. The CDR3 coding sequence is TGTGCCTGGAGTGTCGGAACCGACGGTTGGACGGATGGCTACACCTTC. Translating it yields CAWSVGTDGWTDGYTF.

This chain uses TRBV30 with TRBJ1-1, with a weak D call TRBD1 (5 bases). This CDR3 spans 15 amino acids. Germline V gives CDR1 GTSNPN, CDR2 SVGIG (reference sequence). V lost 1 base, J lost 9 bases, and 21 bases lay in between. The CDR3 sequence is CAWSASTVGRPQAFF. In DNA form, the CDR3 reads TGTGCCTGGAGTGCCTCGACAGTCGGTCGGCCTCAAGCTTTCTTT.

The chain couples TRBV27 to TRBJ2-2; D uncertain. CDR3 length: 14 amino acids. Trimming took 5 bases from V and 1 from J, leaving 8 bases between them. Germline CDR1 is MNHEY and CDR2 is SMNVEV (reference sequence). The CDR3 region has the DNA TGTGCCAGCAGTATTATAGTGAACACCGGGGAGCTGTTTTTT. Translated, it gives CASSIIVNTGELFF.

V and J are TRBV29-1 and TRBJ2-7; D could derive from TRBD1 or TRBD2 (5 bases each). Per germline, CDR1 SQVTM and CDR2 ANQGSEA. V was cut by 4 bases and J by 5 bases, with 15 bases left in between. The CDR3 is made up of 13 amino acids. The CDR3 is CSVVRWGNDEQYF. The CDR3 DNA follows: TGCAGCGTTGTCAGATGGGGGAACGACGAGCAGTACTTC.

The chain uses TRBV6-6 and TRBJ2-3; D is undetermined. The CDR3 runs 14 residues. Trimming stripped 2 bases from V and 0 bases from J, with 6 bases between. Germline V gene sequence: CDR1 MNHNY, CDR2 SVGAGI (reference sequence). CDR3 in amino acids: CASSYDRSTDTQYF. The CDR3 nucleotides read TGTGCCAGCAGTTACGACCGAAGCACAGATACGCAGTATTTT.

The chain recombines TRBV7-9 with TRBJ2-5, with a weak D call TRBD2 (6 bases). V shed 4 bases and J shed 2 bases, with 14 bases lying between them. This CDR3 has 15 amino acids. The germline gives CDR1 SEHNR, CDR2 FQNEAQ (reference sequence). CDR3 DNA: TGTGCCAGCAGCTGGGGACTGTGGGAACAAGAGACCCAGTACTTC. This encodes CASSWGLWEQETQYF.

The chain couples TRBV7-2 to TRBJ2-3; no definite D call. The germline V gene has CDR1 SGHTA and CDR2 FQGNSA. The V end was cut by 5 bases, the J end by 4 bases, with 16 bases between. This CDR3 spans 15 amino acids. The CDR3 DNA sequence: TGTGCCAGCAGCATCTCCTCGGGCGGTGCAGATACGCAGTATTTT. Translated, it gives CASSISSGGADTQYF. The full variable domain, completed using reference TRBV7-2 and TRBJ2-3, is GAGVSQSPSNKVTEKGKDVELRCDPISGHTALYWYRQSLGQGLEFLIYFQGNSAPDKSGLPSDRFSAERTGGSVSTLTIQRTQQEDSAVYLCASSISSGGADTQYFGPGTRLTVL.

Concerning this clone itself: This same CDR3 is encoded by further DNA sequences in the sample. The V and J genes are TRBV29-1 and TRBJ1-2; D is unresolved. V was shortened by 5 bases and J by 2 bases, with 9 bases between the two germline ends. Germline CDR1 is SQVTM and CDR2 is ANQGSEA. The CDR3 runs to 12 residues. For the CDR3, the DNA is TGCAGCGTTCTTGTGGGAAACTATGGCTACACCTTC. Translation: CSVLVGNYGYTF.

The CDR3 loop reads CAISEGQGVAEQYF. The CDR3 nucleotides are TGTGCCATCAGTGAAGGACAGGGCGTAGCCGAGCAGTACTTC. This chain connects TRBV10-3 to TRBJ2-7; 8 bases are a match to TRBD1. Germline assignment: CDR1 ENHRY and CDR2 SYGVKD. V trimming: 3 bases; J trimming: 6 bases; junction bases outside the gene matches: 7. This CDR3 comprises 14 residues.

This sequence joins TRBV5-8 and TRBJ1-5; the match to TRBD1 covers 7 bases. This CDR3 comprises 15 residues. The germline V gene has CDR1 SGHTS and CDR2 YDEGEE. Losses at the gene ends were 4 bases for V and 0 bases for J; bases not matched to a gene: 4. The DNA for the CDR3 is TGTGCCAGCAGCCGGGACAGTGATAGCAATCAGCCCCAGCATTTT. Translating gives CASSRDSDSNQPQHF.

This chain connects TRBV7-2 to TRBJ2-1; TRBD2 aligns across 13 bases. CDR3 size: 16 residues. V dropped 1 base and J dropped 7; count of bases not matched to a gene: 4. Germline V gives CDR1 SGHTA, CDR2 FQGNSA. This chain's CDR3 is CASSLGTSGGQNEQFF. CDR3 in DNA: TGTGCCAGCAGCTTAGGGACTAGCGGGGGCCAGAATGAGCAGTTCTTC. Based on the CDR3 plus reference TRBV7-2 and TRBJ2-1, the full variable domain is GAGVSQSPSNKVTEKGKDVELRCDPISGHTALYWYRQSLGQGLEFLIYFQGNSAPDKSGLPSDRFSAERTGGSVSTLTIQRTQQEDSAVYLCASSLGTSGGQNEQFFGPGTRLTVL.

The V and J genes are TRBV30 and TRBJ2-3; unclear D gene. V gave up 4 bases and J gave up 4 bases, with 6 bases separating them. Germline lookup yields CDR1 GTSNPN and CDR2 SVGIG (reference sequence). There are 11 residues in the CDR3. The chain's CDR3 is CAWNFADTQYF. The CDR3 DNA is TGTGCCTGGAACTTTGCAGATACGCAGTATTTT.

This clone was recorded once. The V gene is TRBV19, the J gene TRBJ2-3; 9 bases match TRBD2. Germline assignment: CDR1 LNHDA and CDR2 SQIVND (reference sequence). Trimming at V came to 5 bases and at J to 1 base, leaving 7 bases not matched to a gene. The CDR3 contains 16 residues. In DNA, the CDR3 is TGTGCCAGTAGTCCCCTAGCGGGATACGGCACAGATACGCAGTATTTT. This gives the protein CASSPLAGYGTDTQYF.

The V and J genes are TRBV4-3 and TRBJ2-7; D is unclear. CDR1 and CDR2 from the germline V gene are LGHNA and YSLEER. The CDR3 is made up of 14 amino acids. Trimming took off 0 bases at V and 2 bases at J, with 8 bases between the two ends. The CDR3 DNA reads TGCGCCAGCAGCCAAGAACTTAGAGCCTACGAGCAGTACTTC. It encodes CASSQELRAYEQYF.

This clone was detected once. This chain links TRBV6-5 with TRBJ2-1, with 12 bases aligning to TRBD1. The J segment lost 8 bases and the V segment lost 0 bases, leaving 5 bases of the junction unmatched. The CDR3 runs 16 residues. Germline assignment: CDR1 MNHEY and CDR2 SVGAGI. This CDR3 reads CASSYSGQGAVDEQFF. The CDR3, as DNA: TGTGCCAGCAGTTACTCGGGACAGGGGGCGGTCGATGAGCAGTTCTTC.

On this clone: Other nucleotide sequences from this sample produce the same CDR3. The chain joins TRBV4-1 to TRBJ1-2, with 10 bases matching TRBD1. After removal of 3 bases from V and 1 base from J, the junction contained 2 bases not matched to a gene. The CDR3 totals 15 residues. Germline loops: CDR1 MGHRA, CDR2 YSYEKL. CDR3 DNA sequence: TGCGCCAGCAGCCACGGGACAGGGGTTAACTATGGCTACACCTTC. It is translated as CASSHGTGVNYGYTF.

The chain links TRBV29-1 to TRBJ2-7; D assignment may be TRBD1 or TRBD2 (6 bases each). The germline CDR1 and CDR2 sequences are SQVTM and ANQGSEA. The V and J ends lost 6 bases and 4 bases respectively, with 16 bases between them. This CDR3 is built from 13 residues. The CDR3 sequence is CSVGSGGRYEQYF. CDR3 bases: TGCAGCGTCGGATCTGGGGGGCGATACGAGCAGTACTTC.

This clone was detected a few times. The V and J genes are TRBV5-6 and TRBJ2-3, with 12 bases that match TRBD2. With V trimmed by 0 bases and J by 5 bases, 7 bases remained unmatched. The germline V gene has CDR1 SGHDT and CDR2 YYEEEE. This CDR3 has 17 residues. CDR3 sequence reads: CASSLGLAGVSLDTQYF. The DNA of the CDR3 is TGTGCCAGCAGCTTGGGACTAGCGGGAGTCTCTTTAGATACGCAGTATTTT.